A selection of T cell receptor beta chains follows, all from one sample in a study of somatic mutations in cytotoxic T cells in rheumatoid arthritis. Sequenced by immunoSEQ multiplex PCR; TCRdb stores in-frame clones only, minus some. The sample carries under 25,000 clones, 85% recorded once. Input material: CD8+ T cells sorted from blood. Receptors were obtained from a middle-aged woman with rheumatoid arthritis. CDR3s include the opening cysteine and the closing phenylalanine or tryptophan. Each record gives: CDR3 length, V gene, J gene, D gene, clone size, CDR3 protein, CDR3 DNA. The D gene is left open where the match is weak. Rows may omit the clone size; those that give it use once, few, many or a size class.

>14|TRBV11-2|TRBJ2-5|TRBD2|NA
CASRSGGRRETQYF
TGTGCCAGCAGGTCGGGGGGGCGGAGGGAGACCCAGTACTTC
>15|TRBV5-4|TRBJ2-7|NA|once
CASSPNRDTLYEQYF
TGTGCCAGCAGCCCAAATCGGGACACCCTTTACGAGCAGTACTTC
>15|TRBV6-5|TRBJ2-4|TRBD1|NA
CASSYSSGGKNIQYF
TGTGCCAGCAGTTACTCTTCAGGGGGCAAAAACATTCAGTACTTC
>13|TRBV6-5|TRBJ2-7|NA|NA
CASSYSGADGQYF
TGTGCCAGCAGTTACTCAGGGGCAGACGGACAGTACTTC
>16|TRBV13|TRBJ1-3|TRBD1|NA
CASSLGGTGKGNTIYF
TGTGCCAGCAGCTTAGGCGGGACAGGGAAAGGAAACACCATATATTTT
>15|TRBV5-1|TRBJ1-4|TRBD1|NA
CASSLSGQGIRELFF
TGCGCCAGCAGCTTGTCGGGACAGGGTATTCGCGAACTGTTTTTT
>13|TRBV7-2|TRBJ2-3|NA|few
CASSPPSTDTQYF
TGTGCCAGCAGCCCTCCGAGCACAGATACGCAGTATTTT
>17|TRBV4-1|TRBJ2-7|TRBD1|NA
CASSQALGQVISYEQYF
TGCGCCAGCAGCCAGGCGCTGGGACAGGTCATCTCCTACGAGCAGTACTTC
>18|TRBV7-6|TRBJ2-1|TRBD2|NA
CASSLEPGLAGPGDEQFF
TGTGCCAGCAGCCTCGAGCCGGGACTAGCGGGACCGGGCGATGAGCAGTTCTTC
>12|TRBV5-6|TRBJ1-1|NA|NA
CASSPDRTEAFF
TGTGCCAGCAGCCCTGACAGAACTGAAGCTTTCTTT
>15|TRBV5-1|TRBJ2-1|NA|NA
CASSPSPQGSNEQFF
TGCGCCAGCAGCCCATCCCCACAGGGTAGCAATGAGCAGTTCTTC
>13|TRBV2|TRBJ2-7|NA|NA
CASSETESYEQYF
TGTGCCAGCAGTGAAACAGAGTCCTACGAGCAGTACTTC
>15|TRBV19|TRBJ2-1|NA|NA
CASSIVASLYNEQFF
TGTGCCAGTAGTATAGTCGCAAGCCTTTACAATGAGCAGTTCTTC
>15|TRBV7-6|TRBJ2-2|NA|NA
CASSSSKGPPGELFF
TGTGCCAGCAGCTCGTCAAAGGGGCCCCCCGGGGAGCTGTTTTTT
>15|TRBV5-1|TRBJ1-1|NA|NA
CASSLAQGKDTEAFF
TGCGCCAGCAGCTTGGCTCAGGGGAAGGACACTGAAGCTTTCTTT
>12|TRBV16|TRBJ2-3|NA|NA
CASSQNADTQYF
TGTGCCAGCAGCCAAAACGCGGATACGCAGTATTTT
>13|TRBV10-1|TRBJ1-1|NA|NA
CATQDLGDTEAFF
TGCGCCACCCAAGATCTCGGGGACACTGAAGCTTTCTTT
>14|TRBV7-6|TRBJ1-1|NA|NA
CASSLGGGYTEAFF
TGTGCCAGCAGCTTAGGGGGAGGGTACACTGAAGCTTTCTTT
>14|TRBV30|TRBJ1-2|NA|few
CAWASGAARGGYTF
TGTGCCTGGGCGAGTGGGGCAGCCAGGGGAGGCTACACCTTC
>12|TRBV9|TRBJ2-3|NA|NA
CASSGQGDTQYF
TGTGCCAGCAGCGGTCAGGGGGATACGCAGTATTTT
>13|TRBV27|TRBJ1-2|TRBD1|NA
CASRRTGYYGYTF
TGTGCCAGCAGGAGGACAGGGTACTATGGCTACACCTTC
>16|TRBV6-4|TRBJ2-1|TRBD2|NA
CASSESPGLAANEQFF
TGTGCCAGCAGTGAGAGCCCGGGACTAGCGGCAAATGAGCAGTTCTTC
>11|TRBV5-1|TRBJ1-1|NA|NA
CASSFGTEAFF
TGCGCCAGCAGCTTCGGGACAGAAGCTTTCTTT
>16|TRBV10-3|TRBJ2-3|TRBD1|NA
CAISGNRDRVADTQYF
TGTGCCATCAGCGGAAACCGGGACAGGGTTGCAGATACGCAGTATTTT
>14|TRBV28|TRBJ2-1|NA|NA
CASSRRVSYNEQFF
TGTGCCAGCAGTCGACGGGTCTCCTACAATGAGCAGTTCTTC
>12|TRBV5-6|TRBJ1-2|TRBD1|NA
CASRTGGDGYTF
TGTGCCAGCAGAACAGGGGGCGACGGCTACACCTTC
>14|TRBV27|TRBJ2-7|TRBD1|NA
CASSLTGGRDEQYF
TGTGCCAGCAGTTTGACAGGGGGTAGGGACGAGCAGTACTTC
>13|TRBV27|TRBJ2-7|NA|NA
CASSLGQTYEQYF
TGTGCCAGCAGTTTAGGGCAGACCTACGAGCAGTACTTC
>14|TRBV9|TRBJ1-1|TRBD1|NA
CASSGTGGNTEAFF
TGTGCCAGCAGCGGGACAGGGGGGAACACTGAAGCTTTCTTT
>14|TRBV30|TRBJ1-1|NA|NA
CAWSAVVGGTEAFF
TGTGCCTGGAGTGCTGTGGTAGGGGGCACTGAAGCTTTCTTT
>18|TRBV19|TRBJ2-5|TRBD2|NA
CASSAAGTSGAFQETQYF
TGTGCCAGTAGTGCCGCCGGGACTAGCGGGGCGTTCCAAGAGACCCAGTACTTC
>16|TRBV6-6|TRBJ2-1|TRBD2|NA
CASSLIAGGNGDEQFF
TGTGCCAGCAGTTTAATAGCGGGAGGGAACGGTGATGAGCAGTTCTTC
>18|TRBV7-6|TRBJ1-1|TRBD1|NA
CASSAWDRDYGLGTEAFF
TGTGCCAGCAGCGCCTGGGACAGGGATTACGGATTGGGCACTGAAGCTTTCTTT
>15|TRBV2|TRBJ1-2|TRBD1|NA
CATPDRATGGYGYTF
TGTGCCACCCCAGACAGGGCAACAGGGGGCTATGGCTACACCTTC
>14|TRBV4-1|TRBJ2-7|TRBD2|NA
CASSPLSGGFEQYF
TGCGCCAGCAGCCCGCTTAGCGGGGGGTTCGAGCAGTACTTC
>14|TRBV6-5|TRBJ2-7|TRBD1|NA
CASSLTGGLSEQYF
TGTGCCAGCAGTTTGACAGGGGGATTGAGCGAGCAGTACTTC
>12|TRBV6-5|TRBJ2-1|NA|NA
CASSLANNEQFF
TGTGCCAGCAGTTTAGCGAACAATGAGCAGTTCTTC
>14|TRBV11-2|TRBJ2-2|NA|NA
CASRRDTNTGELFF
TGTGCCAGCAGGAGGGACACGAACACCGGGGAGCTGTTTTTT
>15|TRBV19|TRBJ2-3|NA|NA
CASSITPGIADTQYF
TGTGCCAGTAGTATAACACCGGGTATTGCAGATACGCAGTATTTT
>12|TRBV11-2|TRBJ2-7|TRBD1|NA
CASSQGDYEQYF
TGTGCCAGCAGCCAGGGGGACTACGAGCAGTACTTC
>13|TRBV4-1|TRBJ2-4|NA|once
CTSSQDRGNIQYF
TGCACCAGCAGCCAGGATAGAGGAAACATTCAGTACTTC
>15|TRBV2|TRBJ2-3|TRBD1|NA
CASNPGQGGTDTQYF
TGTGCCAGCAATCCCGGACAGGGAGGCACAGATACGCAGTATTTT
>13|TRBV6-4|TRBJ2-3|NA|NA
CASSSGSTDTQYF
TGTGCCAGCAGTAGCGGGAGCACAGATACGCAGTATTTT
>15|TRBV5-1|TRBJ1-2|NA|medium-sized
CASSPAETTGIGYTF
TGCGCCAGCAGCCCCGCCGAAACTACAGGGATCGGCTACACCTTC
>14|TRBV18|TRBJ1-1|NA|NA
CASSPFTPKREAFF
TGTGCCAGCTCACCCTTCACGCCTAAGAGGGAGGCTTTCTTT
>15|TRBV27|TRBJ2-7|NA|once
CASSFSPGEAYEQYF
TGTGCCAGCAGTTTCTCGCCAGGGGAAGCCTACGAGCAGTACTTC
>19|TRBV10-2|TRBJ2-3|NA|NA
CASSERPPLGAASTDTQYF
TGCGCCAGCAGTGAGCGACCCCCACTGGGAGCGGCATCCACAGATACGCAGTATTTT
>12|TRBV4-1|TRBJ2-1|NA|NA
CASSQGGNEQFF
TGCGCCAGCAGCCAAGGAGGGAATGAGCAGTTCTTC
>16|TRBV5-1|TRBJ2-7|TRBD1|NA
CASSSPPDRGDYEQYF
TGCGCCAGCAGCTCACCACCCGACAGGGGGGACTACGAGCAGTACTTC
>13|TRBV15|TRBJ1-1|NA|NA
CATSGGMSTEAFF
TGTGCCACCAGCGGGGGGATGTCCACTGAAGCTTTCTTT
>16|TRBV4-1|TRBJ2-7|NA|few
CASSRDAGTTVGEQYF
TGCGCCAGCAGCCGGGACGCGGGAACTACTGTAGGCGAGCAGTACTTC
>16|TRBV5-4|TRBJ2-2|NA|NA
CASSLPGGMNTGELFF
TGTGCCAGCAGCTTGCCGGGGGGCATGAACACCGGGGAGCTGTTTTTT
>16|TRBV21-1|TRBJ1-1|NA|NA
CASSSPGVERNTEAFF
TGTGCCAGCAGCTCCCCAGGGGTGGAGAGGAACACTGAAGCTTTCTTT
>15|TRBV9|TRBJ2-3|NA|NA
CASSVSDRYTDTQYF
TGTGCCAGCAGCGTAAGTGACAGATACACAGATACGCAGTATTTT
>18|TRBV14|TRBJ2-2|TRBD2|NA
CASSHSYSGPPNTGELFF
TGTGCCAGCAGCCATTCCTATAGCGGGCCCCCGAACACCGGGGAGCTGTTTTTT
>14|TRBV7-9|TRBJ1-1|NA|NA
CASRALGGNTEAFF
TGTGCCAGCAGAGCACTAGGGGGGAACACTGAAGCTTTCTTT
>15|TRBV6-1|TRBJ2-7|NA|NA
CASSEYAGSSYEQYF
TGTGCCAGCAGTGAATACGCAGGAAGCTCCTACGAGCAGTACTTC
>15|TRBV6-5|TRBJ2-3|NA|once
CASSYSFPQGDTQYF
TGTGCCAGCAGTTACTCGTTCCCCCAGGGAGATACGCAGTATTTT
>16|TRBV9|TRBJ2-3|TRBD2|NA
CASSVSSGGLTDTQYF
TGTGCCAGCAGCGTCTCTAGCGGGGGGCTCACAGATACGCAGTATTTT
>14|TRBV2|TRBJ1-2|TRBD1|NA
CARQDRGHLYGYTF
TGTGCCAGGCAGGACAGGGGCCACCTCTATGGCTACACCTTC